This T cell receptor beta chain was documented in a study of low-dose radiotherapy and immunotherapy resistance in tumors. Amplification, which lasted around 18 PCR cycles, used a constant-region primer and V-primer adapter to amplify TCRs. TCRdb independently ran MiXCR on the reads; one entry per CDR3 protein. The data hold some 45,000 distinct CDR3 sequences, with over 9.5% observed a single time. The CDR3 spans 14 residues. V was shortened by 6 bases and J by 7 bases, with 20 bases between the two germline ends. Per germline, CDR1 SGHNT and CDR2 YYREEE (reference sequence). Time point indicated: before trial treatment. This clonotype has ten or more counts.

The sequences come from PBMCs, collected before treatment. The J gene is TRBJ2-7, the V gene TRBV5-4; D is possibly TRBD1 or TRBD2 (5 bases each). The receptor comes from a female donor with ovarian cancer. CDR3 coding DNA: TGTGCCAGCAACTTTCGGGACGAACTCGGGGAGCAGTACTTC. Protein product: CASNFRDELGEQYF.